A single sample is the source of the 23 T cell receptor beta chains below, sequenced in a study of OX40 agonist ivuxolimab in advanced cancers. Sequenced by immunoSEQ multiplex PCR; TCRdb stores in-frame clones only, minus some. The sample has around 70,000 clones, over 70% seen once. This sample comprised CD4+ or CD8+ T cells sorted from blood, obtained in a trial of the OX40 agonist ivuxolimab. These receptors all come from an adult with an advanced solid tumor such as melanoma, head and neck, liver or kidney cancer.

This chain links TRBV27 with TRBJ1-1; D call uncertain. Germline assignment: CDR1 MNHEY and CDR2 SMNVEV (reference sequence). The CDR3 length is 12 residues. The V gene lost 6 bases and the J gene lost 1 base, with 6 bases spanning the gap. CDR3 in DNA: TGTGCCAGCAGGGTAGGGAACACTGAAGCTTTCTTT. This translates into CASRVGNTEAFF.

This chain joins TRBV4-1 and TRBJ2-1; 14 positions agree with TRBD2. CDR3 length equals 16 residues. The V gene's germline CDR1 is MGHRA and CDR2 YSYEKL. V trimming: 2 bases; J trimming: 9 bases; junction bases outside the gene matches: 6. The CDR3 loop is CASSQLGLAGVVEQFF. DNA for the CDR3: TGCGCCAGCAGCCAACTGGGACTAGCGGGAGTTGTTGAGCAGTTCTTC.

In DNA, the CDR3 is TGTGCCAGCAGCTTAAGGAGGGATGAAAAACTGTTTTTT. Translated, it gives CASSLRRDEKLFF. The chain recombines TRBV7-8 with TRBJ1-4; D unresolved. Trimming pared 2 bases from V and 6 bases from J, leaving 7 bases between. Germline CDR1 reads SGHVS; CDR2 reads FQNEAQ. The CDR3 sequence is 13 residues long.

The genes are TRBV6-1 and TRBJ2-7, with TRBD2 matching over 8 bases. The junction had 8 bases not matched to a gene; V was cut back by 4 bases and J by 3 bases. This CDR3 comprises 15 residues. Germline V gene lookup returns CDR1 MNHNS and CDR2 SASEGT. CDR3 amino acids: CASSARGAGDYEQYF. The CDR3 DNA is TGTGCCAGCAGTGCCCGGGGAGCGGGAGACTACGAGCAGTACTTC.

The rearrangement uses TRBV29-1 and TRBJ2-1; D might be TRBD2 (6 bases). V lost 7 bases, J lost 3 bases, and 10 bases lay in between. CDR3 size: 12 residues. Germline V gene lookup returns CDR1 SQVTM and CDR2 ANQGSEA. DNA of the CDR3: TGCAGCGCTCCGACTAGCTACAATGAGCAGTTCTTC. It specifies CSAPTSYNEQFF.

The V gene is TRBV7-9, the J gene TRBJ2-5; 10 nucleotides agree with TRBD1. The V gene's germline CDR1 is SEHNR and CDR2 FQNEAQ (reference sequence). The CDR3 is 16 amino acids. Trimming cost V 5 bases and J 5 bases; bases outside gene matches: 11. The CDR3 loop reads CASSKSGTGAFETQYF. CDR3 DNA: TGTGCCAGCAGCAAATCCGGGACAGGGGCCTTTGAGACCCAGTACTTC. The full variable domain, in which reference TRBV7-9 and TRBJ2-5 provide the parts outside the CDR3, is DTGVSQNPRHKITKRGQNVTFRCDPISEHNRLYWYRQTLGQGPEFLTYFQNEAQLEKSRLLSDRFSAERPKGSFSTLEIQRTEQGDSAMYLCASSKSGTGAFETQYFGPGTRLLVL.

The chain employs TRBV9 and TRBJ2-5; D gene uncertain. V was shortened by 2 bases and J by 2 bases, with 13 bases between the two germline ends. Germline CDR1 is SGDLS and CDR2 is YYNGEE. The CDR3 runs to 15 residues. The CDR3 DNA follows: TGTGCCAGCAGCGTCCCCGGTGACCTACAAGAGACCCAGTACTTC. Amino acid sequence: CASSVPGDLQETQYF. Full variable domain (remainder filled in from reference TRBV9 and TRBJ2-5): DSGVTQTPKHLITATGQRVTLRCSPRSGDLSVYWYQQSLDQGLQFLIQYYNGEERAKGNILERFSAQQFPDLHSELNLSSLELGDSALYFCASSVPGDLQETQYFGPGTRLLVL.

The chain has TRBV4-2 and TRBJ2-7; TRBD1 or TRBD2 may be the D gene (5 bases each). CDR1 and CDR2 from the germline V gene are LGHNA and YNFKEQ. V shed 4 bases and J shed 2 bases, with 18 bases lying between them. CDR3 length: 16 amino acids. Here the CDR3 reads CASSPEQEVGTYEQYF. Written as DNA, the CDR3 is TGTGCCAGCAGCCCCGAACAGGAGGTTGGAACCTACGAGCAGTACTTC.

CDR3 DNA: TGTGCCAGCAGCCCCAGGACAGGTTCCACCGGGGAGCTGTTTTTT. The encoded protein is CASSPRTGSTGELFF. The rearrangement links TRBV6-6 to TRBJ2-2; 7 positions agree with TRBD1. V shed 6 bases, J shed 4 bases, and the junction held 8 bases outside the gene matches. The CDR3 length is 15 residues. CDR1 MNHNY and CDR2 SVGAGI come from the germline V gene (reference sequence).

The rearrangement uses TRBV10-3 and TRBJ1-4; the match to TRBD1 covers 7 bases. This CDR3 contains 15 residues. After removal of 3 bases from V and 7 bases from J, the junction contained 8 bases not matched to a gene. Germline-derived CDR1 and CDR2 are ENHRY and SYGVKD. CDR3 region: CAISDDRAKGEKLFF. CDR3 nucleotide sequence: TGTGCCATCAGTGACGACAGGGCGAAAGGTGAAAAACTGTTTTTT.

The V gene is TRBV5-1, the J gene TRBJ2-1; 7 nucleotides align to TRBD2. The length of the CDR3 is 15 residues. V trimming: 0 bases; J trimming: 8 bases; junction bases outside the gene matches: 8. Germline V lookup: CDR1 SGHRS, CDR2 YFSETQ. CDR3: CASSLEGGPGDEQFF. As DNA, the CDR3 is TGCGCCAGCAGCTTGGAGGGAGGGCCAGGCGATGAGCAGTTCTTC. The full variable domain, its missing parts supplied by reference TRBV5-1 and TRBJ2-1, is KAGVTQTPRYLIKTRGQQVTLSCSPISGHRSVSWYQQTPGQGLQFLFEYFSETQRNKGNFPGRFSGRQFSNSRSEMNVSTLELGDSALYLCASSLEGGPGDEQFFGPGTRLTVL.

This rearrangement joins TRBV29-1 to TRBJ2-2, with D perhaps matching TRBD2 (6 bases). V lost 5 bases and J 4 bases, leaving 14 bases between the germline ends. The germline V gene encodes CDR1 SQVTM and CDR2 ANQGSEA. The CDR3 contains 14 residues. CDR3 sequence reads: CSVRNSAGTGELFF. The CDR3 DNA reads as TGCAGCGTTCGGAATTCAGCGGGCACCGGGGAGCTGTTTTTT.

The rearrangement uses TRBV7-2 and TRBJ2-5; a possible D gene is TRBD1 (5 bases). V lost 3 bases and J 5 bases, leaving 10 bases between the germline ends. Looked up from germline, CDR1 is SGHTA and CDR2 is FQGNSA. The CDR3 has 13 residues. The CDR3 region has the DNA TGTGCCAGCAGCTTTGGGGCAGGGGAGACCCAGTACTTC. Translated, it gives CASSFGAGETQYF.

The chain joins TRBV6-5 to TRBJ1-6, with TRBD1 matching 9 bases. This CDR3 region has 15 residues. Trimming cost V 4 bases and J 6 bases; bases outside gene matches: 4. In germline, CDR1 is MNHEY, CDR2 SVGAGI. DNA for the CDR3: TGTGCCAGCAGTTCGGGACAGGGACTTAATTCACCCCTCCACTTT. It encodes CASSSGQGLNSPLHF.

The chain has TRBV6-1 and TRBJ2-1; 7 nucleotides agree with TRBD2. This CDR3 spans 15 amino acids. Losses at the gene ends were 2 bases for V and 4 bases for J; bases not matched to a gene: 5. Per germline, CDR1 MNHNS and CDR2 SASEGT. The CDR3: CASSERGGPYNEQFF. For the CDR3, the DNA is TGTGCCAGCAGTGAAAGGGGAGGGCCTTACAATGAGCAGTTCTTC.

The chain is built from TRBV5-4 and TRBJ1-6, with D perhaps matching TRBD1 (6 bases). The CDR3 runs 16 residues. The germline gives CDR1 SGHNT, CDR2 YYREEE (reference sequence). Between the trimmed V and J ends, which lost 6 bases and 6 bases, there was a span of 19 bases. CDR3 loop: CASTKGGRQPNSPLHF. CDR3 nucleotide sequence: TGTGCCAGCACTAAGGGGGGCAGGCAACCTAATTCACCCCTCCACTTT.

There are a few counts of this clone. The chain joins TRBV5-1 to TRBJ1-1; D may be TRBD1 (5 bases). Trimming cost V 1 base and J 0 bases, with 25 bases left between them. The CDR3 sequence is 20 residues long. From germline, CDR1 is SGHRS and CDR2 YFSETQ. Here the CDR3 reads CASSLTSPGPGRGMNTEAFF. The CDR3 nucleotides are TGCGCCAGCAGCTTGACCAGCCCGGGGCCTGGGCGGGGGATGAACACTGAAGCTTTCTTT.

The chain is built from TRBV5-4 and TRBJ2-7; D may be TRBD2 (6 bases). The CDR3 has 14 amino acids. Trimming took off 5 bases at V and 4 bases at J, with 16 bases between the two ends. Germline lookup yields CDR1 SGHNT and CDR2 YYREEE (reference sequence). The CDR3 nucleotides read TGTGCCAGCAGTATTGGGAGGAGATCTTACGAGCAGTACTTC. Translated, it gives CASSIGRRSYEQYF.

This chain links TRBV11-3 with TRBJ2-7; TRBD1 matches at 7 bases. V gave up 8 bases and J gave up 5 bases; unmatched junction bases: 6. The CDR3 consists of 12 residues. CDR1 is SGHNT, CDR2 YENEEA, per germline. The CDR3: CASRTGADEQYF. CDR3 nucleotides: TGTGCCAGCCGAACAGGGGCAGACGAGCAGTACTTC.

CDR3 protein: CSVETPAASYEQYF. DNA of the CDR3: TGCAGCGTTGAGACGCCGGCGGCTTCCTACGAGCAGTACTTC. J is TRBJ2-5 and V is TRBV29-1; no reliable D call. The last part of the DNA fits TRBJ2-7 better; the J call may be wrong. CDR1 is SQVTM and CDR2 is ANQGSEA in the germline V gene. CDR3 length: 14 residues.

The J gene is TRBJ2-3, the V gene TRBV11-1; D assignment may be TRBD1 or TRBD2 (5 bases each). The CDR3 covers 14 residues. V lost 4 bases and J lost 4, with 12 bases in between. Per the germline V gene, CDR1 is SGHAT and CDR2 is FQDESV (reference sequence). DNA for the CDR3: TGTGCCAGCAGCTCGTCCGGGGCCCCAGATACGCAGTATTTT. It codes for CASSSSGAPDTQYF.

The chain combines TRBV4-3 with TRBJ2-7; tentatively, D is TRBD2 (6 bases). CDR1 is LGHNA and CDR2 is YSLEER in the germline V gene. This CDR3 region has 20 residues. V gave up 5 bases and J gave up 4 bases, with 33 bases separating them. CDR3 residues: CASSAQYSSSGSPYGYEQYF. The DNA for the CDR3 is TGCGCCAGCAGCGCCCAATACTCTTCGTCCGGGAGTCCTTATGGATACGAGCAGTACTTC.

The chain couples TRBV6-6 to TRBJ2-3; D not certain. The V gene lost 2 bases and the J gene lost 3 bases, with 6 bases spanning the gap. This CDR3 spans 13 amino acids. Germline CDR1 and CDR2: MNHNY and SVGAGI (reference sequence). CDR3 residues: CASSYVRTDTQYF. The DNA for the CDR3 is TGTGCCAGCAGTTACGTAAGGACAGATACGCAGTATTTT.